This TCR beta chain was obtained from a study of technical replicates of blood from a handful of donors. This table comes from immunoSEQ multiplex PCR, and its TCRdb copy is limited to in-frame clones, with some not included. The repertoire holds roughly 14,000 clones, 70% to 90% seen once, with 12% in the top ten. Germline CDR1 is MNHEY and CDR2 is SMNVEV (reference sequence). The V end was cut by 6 bases, the J end by 4 bases, with 18 bases between. The CDR3 has 15 residues. Material for sequencing was PBMCs. This clonotype was sampled from a human donor in good health. This chain joins TRBV27 and TRBJ1-2, with D possibly being TRBD1 (6 bases). CDR3 sequence: CASSPKGEGGYGYTF. CDR3 bases: TGTGCCAGCAGCCCCAAGGGGGAAGGAGGCTATGGCTACACCTTC.